A selection of T cell receptor beta chains follows, all from one sample in a study of blood T cells in healthy people across ages. MiXCR, run by TCRdb on the 5' RACE reads, gives a single entry per CDR3 protein. The sample includes about 640,000 distinct CDR3 sequences, 58% of them seen just once. Sequencing input: blood. Every receptor here comes from a man in his 60s in good health. CDR3s include the opening cysteine and the closing phenylalanine or tryptophan. Each record gives: V gene, D gene, J gene, CDR3 DNA, CDR3 protein. A D gene is named only where the DNA matches it firmly.

>TRBV6-6|NA|TRBJ2-4
TGTGCCAGCGACAGGGAGGGCATTCAGTACTTC
CASDREGIQYF
>TRBV6-6|TRBD2|TRBJ2-1
TGTGCCAGCAGTCCCGATGGACGGGAGGGCTACAATGAGCAGTTCTTC
CASSPDGREGYNEQFF
>TRBV12-3/TRBV12-4|NA|TRBJ1-2
TGTGCCAGCAGTTTCCTCCAAGGTCCAGGGTTAGCTAACTATGGCTACACCTTC
CASSFLQGPGLANYGYTF
>TRBV6-6|NA|TRBJ2-7
TGTGCCAGCAGTTACTCGCAAAAAGGCGAGCAGTACTTC
CASSYSQKGEQYF
>TRBV7-9|TRBD2|TRBJ2-3
TGTGCCAGCAGCATTACCCCAAGCGGGGGAAGCACAGATACGCAGTATTTT
CASSITPSGGSTDTQYF
>TRBV13|NA|TRBJ1-3
TGTGCCAGCAGCTTAGTCGGAAACACCATATATTTT
CASSLVGNTIYF
>TRBV5-1|TRBD2|TRBJ2-2
TGCGCCAGCAGCGCCTCGGGAGGATACACCGGGGAGCTGTTTTTT
CASSASGGYTGELFF
>TRBV25-1|NA|TRBJ1-1
TGTGCCAGCAGCCCGGGAGTTTCTACTGAAGCTTTCTTT
CASSPGVSTEAFF
>TRBV10-3|TRBD1|TRBJ1-2
TGTGCCATCAGCCGGGACAGCCTTAACTATGGCTACACCTTC
CAISRDSLNYGYTF
>TRBV25-1|NA|TRBJ2-5
TGTGCCAGCAGTGAATGGGGGATCAGTCAAGAGACCCAGTACTTC
CASSEWGISQETQYF
>TRBV29-1|TRBD1|TRBJ1-1
TGCAGCGTTGTAGCCGGGACAGGGTACACTGAAGCTTTCTTT
CSVVAGTGYTEAFF
>TRBV3-1|NA|TRBJ2-1
TGTGCCAGCAAGGCAGGGGGACTAGAAGGCAGTGAGCAGTTCTTC
CASKAGGLEGSEQFF
>TRBV25-1|NA|TRBJ2-1
TGTGCCAGCAGTGAGTTAGGAGGGTACAATGAGCAGTTCTTC
CASSELGGYNEQFF
>TRBV7-2|TRBD2|TRBJ2-1
TGTGCCAGCAGCCCAAGTGCCCTAGCGGGGGCCTACAATGAGCAGTTCTTC
CASSPSALAGAYNEQFF
>TRBV5-1|NA|TRBJ2-1
TGCGCCAGCGCTGCGGGCCGCACCTACAATGAGCAGTTCTTC
CASAAGRTYNEQFF
>TRBV6-6|TRBD1|TRBJ2-1
TGTGCCAGCAGCCCCGGACAGGGTGGTGAGCAGTTCTTC
CASSPGQGGEQFF